This T cell receptor (beta chain) was obtained from a study of cytomegalovirus exposure and HLA in healthy donors. The overall study: Per a later analysis, the roughly 640 first-cohort and approximately 120 validation repertoires shared one platform. Regarding the study as a whole: Researchers counted 180 or so TCR beta chains as cytomegalovirus-associated.

CDR3 size: 14 residues. Trimming left V 5 bases short and J 1 base short, with 12 bases between. Germline V gene sequence: CDR1 PRHDT, CDR2 FYEKMQ (reference sequence). TCRdb keeps only in-frame clones here, not all; method: immunoSEQ multiplex PCR. This table has roughly 220,000 clones, around 80% appearing once. The donors belonged to the approximately 120-subject validation cohort, separate from the roughly 670-subject first cohort. Turning to this clone: Its antigen is unidentified.

Specimen: PBMCs. The V and J genes are TRBV13 and TRBJ2-7; TRBD1 might be the D (5 bases). The TCR was taken from a woman aged 25 to 45 in good health and CMV-seropositive. The CDR3 here is CASSPRQGSYEQYF. The CDR3, as DNA: TGTGCCAGCAGCCCTCGGCAGGGTTCCTACGAGCAGTACTTC.